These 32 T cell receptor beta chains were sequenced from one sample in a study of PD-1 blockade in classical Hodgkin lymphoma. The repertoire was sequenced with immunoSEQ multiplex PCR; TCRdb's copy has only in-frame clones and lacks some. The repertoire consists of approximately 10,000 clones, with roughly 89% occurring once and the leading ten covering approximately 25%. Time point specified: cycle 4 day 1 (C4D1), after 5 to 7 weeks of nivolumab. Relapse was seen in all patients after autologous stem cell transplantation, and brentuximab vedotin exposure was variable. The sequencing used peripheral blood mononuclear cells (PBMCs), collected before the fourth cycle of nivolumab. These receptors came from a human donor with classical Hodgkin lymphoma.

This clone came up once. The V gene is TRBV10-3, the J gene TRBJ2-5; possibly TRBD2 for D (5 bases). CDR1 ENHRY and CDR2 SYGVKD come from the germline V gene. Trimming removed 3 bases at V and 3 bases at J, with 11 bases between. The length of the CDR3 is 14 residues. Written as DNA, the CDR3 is TGTGCCATCAGTGACGGAGGTCTGGAAGAGACCCAGTACTTC. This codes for CAISDGGLEETQYF.

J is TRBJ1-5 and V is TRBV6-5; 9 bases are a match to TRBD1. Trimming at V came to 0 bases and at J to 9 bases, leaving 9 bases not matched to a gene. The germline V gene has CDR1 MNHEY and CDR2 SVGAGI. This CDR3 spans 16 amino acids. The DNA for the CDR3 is TGTGCCAGCAGTTACTCGAAGACAGGGGGAGGTTGGCCCCAGCATTTT. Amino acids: CASSYSKTGGGWPQHF.

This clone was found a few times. DNA of the CDR3: TGTGCCGCAGGGGGGTCCTATAATTCACCCCTCCACTTT. This translates into CAAGGSYNSPLHF. The rearrangement joins TRBV19 to TRBJ1-6; 7 bases are shared with TRBD1. V gave up 11 bases and J gave up 1 base; unmatched junction bases: 2. Germline V gene lookup returns CDR1 LNHDA and CDR2 SQIVND (reference sequence). This CDR3 contains 13 residues. The complete variable domain, with remaining parts taken from reference TRBV19 and TRBJ1-6, reads DGGITQSPKYLFRKEGQNVTLSCEQNLNHDAMYWYRQDPGQGLRLIYYSQIVNDFQKGDIAEGYSVSREKKESFPLTVTSAQKNPTAFYLCAAGGSYNSPLHFGNGTRLTVT.

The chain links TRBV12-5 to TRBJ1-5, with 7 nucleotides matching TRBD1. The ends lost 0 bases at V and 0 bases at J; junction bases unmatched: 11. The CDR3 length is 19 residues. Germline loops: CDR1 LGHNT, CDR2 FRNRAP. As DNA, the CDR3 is TGTGCTAGTGGTTTGGTACGGTCAGGGACAGTGGGTAGCAATCAGCCCCAGCATTTT. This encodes CASGLVRSGTVGSNQPQHF.

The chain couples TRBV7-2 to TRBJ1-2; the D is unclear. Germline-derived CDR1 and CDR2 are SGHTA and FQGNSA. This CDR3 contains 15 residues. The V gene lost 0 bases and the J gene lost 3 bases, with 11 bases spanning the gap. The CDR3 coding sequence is TGTGCCAGCAGCTTAGCAATAGGGCGGCACTATGGCTACACCTTC. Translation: CASSLAIGRHYGYTF. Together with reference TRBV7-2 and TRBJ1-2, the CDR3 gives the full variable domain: GAGVSQSPSNKVTEKGKDVELRCDPISGHTALYWYRQSLGQGLEFLIYFQGNSAPDKSGLPSDRFSAERTGGSVSTLTIQRTQQEDSAVYLCASSLAIGRHYGYTFGSGTRLTVV.

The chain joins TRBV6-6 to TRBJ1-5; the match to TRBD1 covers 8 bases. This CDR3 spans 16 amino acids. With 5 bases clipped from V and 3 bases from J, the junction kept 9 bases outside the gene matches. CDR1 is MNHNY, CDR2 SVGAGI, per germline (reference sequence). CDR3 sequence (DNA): TGTGCCAGCAGTACCAGGACAGGGAGGAACAATCAGCCCCAGCATTTT. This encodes CASSTRTGRNNQPQHF.

CDR3 DNA: TGTGCCAGCAGTGACCTTGGGTTCTTACCTAGCACAGATACGCAGTATTTT. Translated, it gives CASSDLGFLPSTDTQYF. The chain recombines TRBV27 with TRBJ2-3; D is unclear. Germline-derived CDR1 and CDR2 are MNHEY and SMNVEV (reference sequence). Trimming cost V 5 bases and J 0 bases, with 18 bases left between them. The CDR3 consists of 17 residues.

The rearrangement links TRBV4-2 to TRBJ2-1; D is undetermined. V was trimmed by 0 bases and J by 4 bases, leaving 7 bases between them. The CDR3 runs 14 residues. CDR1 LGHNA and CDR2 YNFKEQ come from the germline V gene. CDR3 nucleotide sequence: TGTGCCAGCAGCCAAGAAACTGGATACAATGAGCAGTTCTTC. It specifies CASSQETGYNEQFF.

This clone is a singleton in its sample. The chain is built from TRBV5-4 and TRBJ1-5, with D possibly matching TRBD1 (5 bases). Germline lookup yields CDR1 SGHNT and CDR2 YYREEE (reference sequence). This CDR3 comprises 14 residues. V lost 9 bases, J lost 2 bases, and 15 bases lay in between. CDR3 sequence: CATGRGVGNQPQHF. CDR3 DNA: TGTGCCACCGGAAGAGGGGTTGGCAATCAGCCCCAGCATTTT.

The DNA of the CDR3 is TGTGCCAGCTCTTGGGACAGAACTAATGAAAAACTGTTTTTT. Translation gives CASSWDRTNEKLFF. This sequence joins TRBV18 and TRBJ1-4, with 7 nucleotides matching TRBD1. CDR1 is KGHSH, CDR2 LQKENI, per germline. There are 14 residues in the CDR3. V shed 6 bases and J 1 base; nucleotides not matched to a gene: 2.

The CDR3 DNA reads as TGCGCCAGCAGCCCCCAAACATCGTTCTCTGGAAACACCATATATTTT. Its translation: CASSPQTSFSGNTIYF. This rearrangement joins TRBV4-3 to TRBJ1-3; D is ambiguous. The V end was cut by 4 bases, the J end by 0 bases, with 13 bases between. The V gene's germline CDR1 is LGHNA and CDR2 YSLEER. The CDR3 is 16 residues long.

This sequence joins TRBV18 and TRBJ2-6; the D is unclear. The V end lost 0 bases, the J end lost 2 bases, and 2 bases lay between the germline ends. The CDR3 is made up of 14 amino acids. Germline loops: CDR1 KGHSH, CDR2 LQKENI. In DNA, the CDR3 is TGTGCCAGCTCACCACCTACTGGGGCCAACGTCCTGACTTTC. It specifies CASSPPTGANVLTF.

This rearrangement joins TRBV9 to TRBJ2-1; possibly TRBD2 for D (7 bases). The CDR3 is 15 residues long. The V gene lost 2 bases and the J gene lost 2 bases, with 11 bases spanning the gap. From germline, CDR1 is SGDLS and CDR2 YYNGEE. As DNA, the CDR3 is TGTGCCAGCAGCGTCGCGGGGGCCCCCTACAATGAGCAGTTCTTC. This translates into CASSVAGAPYNEQFF.

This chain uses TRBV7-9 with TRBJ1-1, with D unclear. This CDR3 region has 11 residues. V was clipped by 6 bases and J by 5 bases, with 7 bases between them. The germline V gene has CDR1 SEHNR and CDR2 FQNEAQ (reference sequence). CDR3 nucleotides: TGTGCCAGCAGGACACCTACTGAAGCTTTCTTT. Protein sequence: CASRTPTEAFF.

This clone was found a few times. CDR3 coding DNA: TGTGCCAGTAGTGTGGGTCCGCCCTTCATCATGAACACTGAAGCTTTCTTT. Amino acid sequence: CASSVGPPFIMNTEAFF. This chain joins TRBV19 and TRBJ1-1; D remains unclear. From germline, CDR1 is LNHDA and CDR2 SQIVND (reference sequence). The CDR3 has 17 residues. Trimming pared 5 bases from V and 0 bases from J, leaving 19 bases between.

CDR3 DNA: TGTGCCAGCAGCTATGGACTAACAGATACGCAGTATTTT. Protein sequence: CASSYGLTDTQYF. The genes are TRBV5-6 and TRBJ2-3, with D possibly TRBD2 on 6 matching bases. CDR3 length: 13 amino acids. CDR1 SGHDT and CDR2 YYEEEE come from the germline V gene. V was trimmed by 3 bases and J by 3 bases, leaving 8 bases between them.

The CDR3 here is CASRSIGWNNEQFF. The CDR3 DNA is TGTGCCAGCCGTAGTATCGGATGGAACAATGAGCAGTTCTTC. This sequence joins TRBV6-5 and TRBJ2-1; D is ambiguous. The CDR3 is 14 amino acids. V dropped 8 bases and J dropped 5 bases, with 16 bases sitting between them. Germline V gene sequence: CDR1 MNHEY, CDR2 SVGAGI.

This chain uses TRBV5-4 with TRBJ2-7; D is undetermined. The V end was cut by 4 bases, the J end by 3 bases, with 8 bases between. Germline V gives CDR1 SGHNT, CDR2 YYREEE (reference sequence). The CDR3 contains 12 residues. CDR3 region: CASSTMGYEQYF. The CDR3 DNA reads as TGTGCCAGCAGCACGATGGGCTACGAGCAGTACTTC.

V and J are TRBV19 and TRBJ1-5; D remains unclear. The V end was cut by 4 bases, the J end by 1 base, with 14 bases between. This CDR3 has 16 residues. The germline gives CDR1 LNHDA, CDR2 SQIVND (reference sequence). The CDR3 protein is CASSTSAGISNQPQHF. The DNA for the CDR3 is TGTGCCAGTAGTACGTCTGCGGGGATCAGCAATCAGCCCCAGCATTTT.

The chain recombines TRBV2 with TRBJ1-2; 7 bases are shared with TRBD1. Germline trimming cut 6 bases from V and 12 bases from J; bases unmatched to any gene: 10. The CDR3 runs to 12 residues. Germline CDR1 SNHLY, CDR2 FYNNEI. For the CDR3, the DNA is TGTGCCAGCAGGCTGGTCAGGGGGTTCGACACCTTC. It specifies CASRLVRGFDTF.

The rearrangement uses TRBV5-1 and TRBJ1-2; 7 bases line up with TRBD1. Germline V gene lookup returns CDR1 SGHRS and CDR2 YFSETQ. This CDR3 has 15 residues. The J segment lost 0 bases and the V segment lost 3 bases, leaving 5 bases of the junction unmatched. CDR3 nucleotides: TGCGCCAGCAGCTCCCGGGACAGATCTAACTATGGCTACACCTTC. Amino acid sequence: CASSSRDRSNYGYTF.

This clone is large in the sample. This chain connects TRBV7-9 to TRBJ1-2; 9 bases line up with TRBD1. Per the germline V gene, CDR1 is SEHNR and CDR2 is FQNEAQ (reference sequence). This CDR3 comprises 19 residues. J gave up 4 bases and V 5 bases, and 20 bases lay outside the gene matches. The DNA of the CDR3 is TGTGCCAGCAGCCCCGGTGGTGCGCGGGACAGGGTACCGCTCTATGGCTACACCTTC. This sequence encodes CASSPGGARDRVPLYGYTF.

The chain's CDR3 is CASSEMGARNSPLHF. DNA of the CDR3: TGTGCCAGCAGTGAAATGGGGGCGCGGAATTCACCCCTCCACTTT. The chain couples TRBV2 to TRBJ1-6; tentatively, D is TRBD1 (6 bases). Germline V gives CDR1 SNHLY, CDR2 FYNNEI. The germline V and J ends were trimmed by 2 bases and 7 bases, with 12 bases remaining between them. CDR3 length equals 15 residues.

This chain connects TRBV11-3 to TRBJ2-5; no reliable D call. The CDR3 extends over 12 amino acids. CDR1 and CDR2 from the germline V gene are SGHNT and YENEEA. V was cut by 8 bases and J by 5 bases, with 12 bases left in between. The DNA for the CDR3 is TGTGCCAGCTCTAGAACCGGGGAGACCCAGTACTTC. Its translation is CASSRTGETQYF. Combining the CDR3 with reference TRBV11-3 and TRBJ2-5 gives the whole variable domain EAGVVQSPRYKIIEKKQPVAFWCNPISGHNTLYWYLQNLGQGPELLIRYENEEAVDDSQLPKDRFSAERLKGVDSTLKIQPAELGDSAVYLCASSRTGETQYFGPGTRLLVL.

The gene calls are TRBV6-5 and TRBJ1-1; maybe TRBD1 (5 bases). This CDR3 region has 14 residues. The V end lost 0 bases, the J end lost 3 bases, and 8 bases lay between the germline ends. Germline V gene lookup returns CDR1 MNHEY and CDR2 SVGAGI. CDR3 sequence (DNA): TGTGCCAGCAGTTACTCGTCCAGGGACACTGAAGCTTTCTTT. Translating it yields CASSYSSRDTEAFF.

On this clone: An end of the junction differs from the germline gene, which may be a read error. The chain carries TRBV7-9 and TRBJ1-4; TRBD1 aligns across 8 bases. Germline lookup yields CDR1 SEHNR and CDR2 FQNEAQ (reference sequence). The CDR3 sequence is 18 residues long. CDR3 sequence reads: CASSSTGQGTISKEKLFF. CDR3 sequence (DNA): TGTGCCAGCAGCTCCACCGGACAGGGCACAATATCTAAGGAAAAACTGTTTTTT. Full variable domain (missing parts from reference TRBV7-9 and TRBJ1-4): DTGVSQNPRHKITKRGQNVTFRCDPISEHNRLYWYRQTLGQGPEFLTYFQNEAQLEKSRLLSDRFSAERPKGSFSTLEIQRTEQGDSAMYLCASSSTGQGTISKEKLFFGSGTQLSVL.

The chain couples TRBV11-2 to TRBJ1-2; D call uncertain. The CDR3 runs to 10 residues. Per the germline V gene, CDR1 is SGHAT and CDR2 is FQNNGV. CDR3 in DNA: TGTGCAAGCGGGCAAATCGGCTACACCTTC. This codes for CASGQIGYTF.

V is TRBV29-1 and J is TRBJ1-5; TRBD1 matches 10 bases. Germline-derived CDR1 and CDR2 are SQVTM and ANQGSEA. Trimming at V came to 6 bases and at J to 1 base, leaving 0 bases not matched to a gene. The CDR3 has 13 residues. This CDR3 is CSVGQGSNQPQHF. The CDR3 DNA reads TGCAGCGTGGGACAGGGGAGCAATCAGCCCCAGCATTTT.

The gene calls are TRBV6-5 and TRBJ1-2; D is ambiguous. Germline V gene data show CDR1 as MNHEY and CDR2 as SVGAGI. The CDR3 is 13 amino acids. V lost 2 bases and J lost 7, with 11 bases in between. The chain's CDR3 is CASSYGLSGGYTF. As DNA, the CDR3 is TGTGCCAGCAGTTACGGCCTCTCCGGTGGCTACACCTTC.

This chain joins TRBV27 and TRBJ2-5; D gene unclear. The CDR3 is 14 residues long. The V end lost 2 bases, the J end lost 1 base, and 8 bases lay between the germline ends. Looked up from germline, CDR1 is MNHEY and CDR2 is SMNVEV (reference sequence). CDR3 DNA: TGTGCCAGCAGTTTACAGGCAGCCCAAGAGACCCAGTACTTC. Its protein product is CASSLQAAQETQYF.

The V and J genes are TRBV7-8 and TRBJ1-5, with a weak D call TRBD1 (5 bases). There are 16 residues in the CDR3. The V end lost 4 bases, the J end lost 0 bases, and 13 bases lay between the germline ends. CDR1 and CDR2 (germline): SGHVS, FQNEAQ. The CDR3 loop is CASSSLRVHSNQPQHF. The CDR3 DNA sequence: TGTGCCAGCAGCTCGCTCAGGGTCCATAGCAATCAGCCCCAGCATTTT. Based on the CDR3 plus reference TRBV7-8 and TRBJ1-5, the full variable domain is GAGVSQSPRYKVAKRGQDVALRCDPISGHVSLFWYQQALGQGPEFLTYFQNEAQLDKSGLPSDRFFAERPEGSVSTLKIQRTQQEDSAVYLCASSSLRVHSNQPQHFGDGTRLSIL.

Here the CDR3 reads CATSRDEETGITDTQYF. The CDR3 DNA reads as TGTGCCACCAGCAGAGATGAAGAAACAGGGATCACAGATACGCAGTATTTT. The chain combines TRBV15 with TRBJ2-3; D possibly corresponds to TRBD1 (6 bases). Per the germline V gene, CDR1 is LNHNV and CDR2 is YYDKDF (reference sequence). The CDR3 totals 17 residues. The V end was cut by 0 bases, the J end by 2 bases, with 15 bases between.